Presented here are 5 T cell receptor beta chains from one specimen sequenced in a study of T cell responses to AZD1222 COVID-19 vaccine (dated by TCRdb to the early 2020s). Libraries came from the immunoSEQ multiplex PCR assay. TCRdb stores this immuneACCESS table with in-frame sequences only. Part of the clones is absent; in the studies checked, under half of the shortfall reflects unresolved V genes, and no reason is known for the rest. For this sample there are 100,000 to 120,000 clones; roughly 85% appear just once. In total, the top ten clones hold under 3.5% of the sample. The time point label, read with the paper, signifies: baseline before first vaccination. This sample comprised peripheral blood, obtained on day 0 of AZD1222 vaccination. The receptors were gathered from an adult in good health.

The chain recombines TRBV5-4 with TRBJ1-4, with 9 bases lining up with TRBD1. The CDR3 has 15 amino acids. From germline, CDR1 is SGHNT and CDR2 YYREEE (reference sequence). The ends lost 4 bases at V and 5 bases at J; junction bases unmatched: 6. The CDR3 coding sequence is TGTGCCAGCAGCGGCCCGGGACAGGGAAATGAAAAACTGTTTTTT. Translation gives CASSGPGQGNEKLFF.

The genes are TRBV4-2 and TRBJ1-4; perhaps TRBD1 as D (6 bases). The ends were cut back, 1 base at V and 8 bases at J, with 14 bases in the middle. Germline CDR1 and CDR2: LGHNA and YNFKEQ. CDR3 length: 15 residues. DNA for the CDR3: TGTGCCAGCAGCCAAGTCACAGGGAGAGGAGAAAAACTGTTTTTT. It specifies CASSQVTGRGEKLFF.

This clone was detected once. The V and J genes are TRBV5-6 and TRBJ1-1; D unclear. Trimming stripped 0 bases from V and 5 bases from J, with 8 bases between. The CDR3 covers 13 residues. Germline V gene lookup returns CDR1 SGHDT and CDR2 YYEEEE. In nucleotides, the CDR3 is TGTGCCAGCAGCTTGGAGTGGGGTACTGAAGCTTTCTTT. Translated, it gives CASSLEWGTEAFF.

This rearrangement joins TRBV30 to TRBJ1-5; D gene ambiguous. This CDR3 spans 13 amino acids. Germline V lookup: CDR1 GTSNPN, CDR2 SVGIG (reference sequence). V lost 5 bases to trimming and J lost 5 bases, with 13 bases between them. For the CDR3, the DNA is TGTGCCTGGGCCCAGAGGAGCGATCAGCCCCAGCATTTT. Encoded protein: CAWAQRSDQPQHF.

The J gene is TRBJ2-3, the V gene TRBV11-3; a weak D match, TRBD2 (7 bases). Germline loops: CDR1 SGHNT, CDR2 YENEEA. V gave up 1 base and J gave up 4 bases, with 12 bases separating them. This CDR3 has 15 amino acids. Here the CDR3 DNA reads TGTGCCAGCAGCTTAGGAGGAGGGGGGGCAGATACGCAGTATTTT. It is translated as CASSLGGGGADTQYF.